The entry that follows covers one T cell receptor (beta chain) sequence. V was clipped by 4 bases and J by 3 bases; unmatched bases: 6. CDR1 is WSHSY and CDR2 is SAAADI in the germline V gene. This CDR3 is built from 16 residues. This sample was taken from a study of blood T cell repertoires in COVID-19. Study in general: Samples representing acute and convalescent COVID-19 were sourced from the United States, Italy and Spain.

Some clones are missing from TCRdb's copy, which holds only in-frame ones; the method was immunoSEQ multiplex PCR. The sample lists 45,000 to 60,000 clones; 60% to 80% were seen once. This clonotype was obtained from a woman between 45 and 65 years old with acute COVID-19. The gene calls are TRBV10-2 and TRBJ2-5; 12 positions match TRBD1. Sequenced input: PBMCs or T cells enriched from blood (not recorded which). DNA of the CDR3: TGCGCCAGCAGTGTGGGGACAGGGGGCGTCGAAGAGACCCAGTACTTC. Its translation: CASSVGTGGVEETQYF.